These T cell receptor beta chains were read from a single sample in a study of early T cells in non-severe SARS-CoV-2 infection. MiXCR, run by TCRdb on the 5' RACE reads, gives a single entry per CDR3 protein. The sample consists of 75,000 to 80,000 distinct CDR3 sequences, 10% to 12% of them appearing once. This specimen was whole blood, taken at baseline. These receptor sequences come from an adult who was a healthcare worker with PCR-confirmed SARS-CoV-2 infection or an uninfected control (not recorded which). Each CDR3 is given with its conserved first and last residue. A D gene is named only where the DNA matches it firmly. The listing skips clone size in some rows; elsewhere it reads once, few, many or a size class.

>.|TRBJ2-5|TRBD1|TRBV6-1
TGTGCCAGCAGTGACCCCGGGACAGGGCGAGAGACCCAGTACTTC
CASSDPGTGRETQYF
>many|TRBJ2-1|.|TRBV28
TGTGCCAGCAGTTTACCAGGGCAATCCTACAATGAGCAGTTCTTC
CASSLPGQSYNEQFF
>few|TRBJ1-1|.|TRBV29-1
TGCAGCACCTCCAAGGATCTAAACACTGAAGCTTTCTTT
CSTSKDLNTEAFF
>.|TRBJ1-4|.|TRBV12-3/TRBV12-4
TGTGCCAGCCACCATTGGGGGACTAATGAAAAACTGTTTTTT
CASHHWGTNEKLFF
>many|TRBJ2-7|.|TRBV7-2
TGTGCCAGCAGCTTATTATTACAGGGCCAAGACTTC
CASSLLLQGQDF
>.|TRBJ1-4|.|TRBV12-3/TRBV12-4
TGTGCCAGCAGTAACAGGGTGAGGGATGAAAAACTGTTTTTT
CASSNRVRDEKLFF
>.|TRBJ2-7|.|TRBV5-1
TGCGCCAGCAGTTCCGGGAGCAGGGTGCAGGAGCAGTACTTC
CASSSGSRVQEQYF
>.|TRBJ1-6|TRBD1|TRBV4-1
TGCGCCAGCAGCCAAGAGCAACAGGGGACAAATTCACCCCTCCACTTT
CASSQEQQGTNSPLHF
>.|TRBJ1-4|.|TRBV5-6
TGTGCCTGCAGCTTTCAGGGCGTGCCAGAAAAACTGTTTTTT
CACSFQGVPEKLFF
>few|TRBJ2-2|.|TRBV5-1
TGCGCCAGCAGCTCCACCGGGACGGCGAACACCGGGGAGCTGTTTTTT
CASSSTGTANTGELFF
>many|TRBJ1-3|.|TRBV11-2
TGTGCCAGCAGGGATATGAGGAGAAACACCATATATTTT
CASRDMRRNTIYF
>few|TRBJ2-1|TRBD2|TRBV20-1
TGCAGTGCTAGAGATCTCGGCGGGGGGGCAATTCTTGAGCAGTTCTTC
CSARDLGGGAILEQFF
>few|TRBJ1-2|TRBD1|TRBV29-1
TGCAGCGTTGACGCTCGGACAGGGGGAGATGGCTACACCTTC
CSVDARTGGDGYTF
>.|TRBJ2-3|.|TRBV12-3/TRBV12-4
TGTGCCAGCAGTTTACGGCAAACTGCGGGAGATACGCAGTATTTT
CASSLRQTAGDTQYF
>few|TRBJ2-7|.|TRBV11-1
TGTGCCAGCAGTCGCGTATTGACCTACGAGCAGTACTTC
CASSRVLTYEQYF
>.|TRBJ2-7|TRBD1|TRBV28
TGTGCCAGCAGAGTACCGGGACAGCCCTACGAGCAGTACTTC
CASRVPGQPYEQYF
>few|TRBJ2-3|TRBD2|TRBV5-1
TGCGCCAGCAGCCTTAGCGGGGCCCTCCGCACAGATACGCAGTATTTT
CASSLSGALRTDTQYF
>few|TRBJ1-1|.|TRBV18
TGTGCCAGCTCACCAAACGGGGACAATGAAGCTTTCTTT
CASSPNGDNEAFF
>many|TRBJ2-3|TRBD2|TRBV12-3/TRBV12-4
TGTGCCAGCAGTTGGGCCCGGCTAGCGGGGGGACTAGGAGGCACAGATACGCAGTATTTT
CASSWARLAGGLGGTDTQYF
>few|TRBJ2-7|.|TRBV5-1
TGCGCCAGCAGCTTGGATGGGACACCCTACGAGCAGTACTTC
CASSLDGTPYEQYF
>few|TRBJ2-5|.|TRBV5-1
TGCGCCAGCAGCTTTCAGGTTTCCGGGGGCGGTCGGGAGACCCAGTACTTC
CASSFQVSGGGRETQYF
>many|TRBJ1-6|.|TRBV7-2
TGTGCCAGCAGCTTAGGGGGATTGGTAAATTCACCCCTCCACTTT
CASSLGGLVNSPLHF
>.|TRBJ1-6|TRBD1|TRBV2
TGTGCCAGCAGAAGGGACAGGGGTAATTCACCCCTCCACTTT
CASRRDRGNSPLHF
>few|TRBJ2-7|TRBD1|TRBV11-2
TGTGCCAGCAGCTCCCGGGACAGACAATACTACGAGCAGTACTTC
CASSSRDRQYYEQYF
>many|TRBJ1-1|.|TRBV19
TGTGCCAGTAGTATATGGAACACTGAAGCTTTCTTT
CASSIWNTEAFF
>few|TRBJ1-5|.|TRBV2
TGTGCCAGCGGGGTGGGAACAACTCTCAATCAGCCCCAGCATTTT
CASGVGTTLNQPQHF
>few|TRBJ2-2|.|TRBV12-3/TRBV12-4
TGTGCCAGCACCAAGGCCGGGGAGCTGTTTTTT
CASTKAGELFF
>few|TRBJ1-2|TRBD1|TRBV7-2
TGTGCCAGCAGCTTAGCCGGGACAGGGATCGGCTACACCTTC
CASSLAGTGIGYTF
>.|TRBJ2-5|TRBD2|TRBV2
TGTGCCAGCAGGGGGAGGGAAGAGACCCAGTACTTC
CASRGREETQYF
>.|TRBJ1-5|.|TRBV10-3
TGTGCCATCAGGGAAGGGAATCAGCCCCAGCATTTT
CAIREGNQPQHF
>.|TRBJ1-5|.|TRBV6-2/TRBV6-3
TGTGCCAGCATCAGGGACGGAGGGAATCAGCCCCAGCATTTT
CASIRDGGNQPQHF
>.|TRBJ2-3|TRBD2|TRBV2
TGTGCCAGCAAAACTAGCGGGGGACGAGTTGCCACAGATACGCAGTATTTT
CASKTSGGRVATDTQYF
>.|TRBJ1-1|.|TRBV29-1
TGCAGCGTCGGGGGGAGCAAAGCTTTCTTT
CSVGGSKAFF
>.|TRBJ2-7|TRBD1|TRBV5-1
TGCGCCAGCAGCTCGAAGACAGGGGTTAAAGACGAGCAGTACTTC
CASSSKTGVKDEQYF
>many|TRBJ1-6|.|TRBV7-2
TGTGCCAGCAGCTTAGTATCAGACACGGGGAATTCACCCCTCCACTTT
CASSLVSDTGNSPLHF
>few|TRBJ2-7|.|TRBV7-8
TGTGCCAGCAGCTTATCTCCAGTTCAATACGAGCAGTACTTC
CASSLSPVQYEQYF
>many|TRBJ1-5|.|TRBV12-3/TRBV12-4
TGTGCCAGCAGTTTAGGGCGTAGCAATCAGCCCCAGCATTTT
CASSLGRSNQPQHF
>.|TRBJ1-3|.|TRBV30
TGTGCCTGGAGTCCAAAAGACACCATATATTTT
CAWSPKDTIYF
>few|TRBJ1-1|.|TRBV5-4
TGTGCCAGCAGCTTTGGGGGCAGGGGAGGGACTGAAGCTTTCTTT
CASSFGGRGGTEAFF
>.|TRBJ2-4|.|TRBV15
TGTGCCACCAGGAGTGTTGCCGGAAACATTCAGTACTTC
CATRSVAGNIQYF
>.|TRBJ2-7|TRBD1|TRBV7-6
TGTGCCAGCGGGACAGTTTCCTACGAGCAGTACTTC
CASGTVSYEQYF
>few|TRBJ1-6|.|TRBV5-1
TGCGCCAGCAGCTTGCAATCGGGGGGCGGAAATTCACCCCTCCACTTT
CASSLQSGGGNSPLHF
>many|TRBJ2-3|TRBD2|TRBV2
TGTGCCAGCAGTGTAGGGACTAGCGGGGGGGCTGGCACAGATACGCAGTATTTT
CASSVGTSGGAGTDTQYF
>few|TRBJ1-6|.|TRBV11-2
TGTGCCAGCAGCCCCCGAGGAGCAAATTCACCCCTCCACTTT
CASSPRGANSPLHF
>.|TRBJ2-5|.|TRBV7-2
TGTGCCAGCAGCTTACTAGGACAATTTCAAGAGACCCAGTACTTC
CASSLLGQFQETQYF
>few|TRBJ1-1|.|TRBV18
TGTGCCAGCTCACCACAACTGCGGGCTTTCTTT
CASSPQLRAFF
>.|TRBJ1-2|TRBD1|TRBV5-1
TGCGCCAGCAGCCCCGACAGGGGACATGGCTACACCTTC
CASSPDRGHGYTF
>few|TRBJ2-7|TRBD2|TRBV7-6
TGTGCCAGCAGCTTAGCGGTAGCGGGGGGCTTGAGCGAGCAGTACTTC
CASSLAVAGGLSEQYF
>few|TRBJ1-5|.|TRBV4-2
TGTGCCAGCAGCCAAGAGACGGGAGCGGGCCAGCCCCAGCATTTT
CASSQETGAGQPQHF
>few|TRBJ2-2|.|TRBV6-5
TGTGCCAGCAGTCAATCCGGGACAAACACCGGGGAGCTGTTTTTT
CASSQSGTNTGELFF